A single sample gave rise to the 22 T cell receptor beta chains below, sequenced in a study of blood T cell repertoires in COVID-19. The protocol was immunoSEQ multiplex PCR, while the TCRdb copy is restricted to in-frame clones and leaves out a portion. The top ten clones hold roughly 8% of a sample with 540,000 or so clones, 85% to 90% of them seen once. Material for sequencing was peripheral blood. The receptors shown here come from a woman in her fifties or sixties with COVID-19, enrolled during active disease.

The chain joins TRBV2 to TRBJ1-4; possibly TRBD1 for D (6 bases). Germline V gene sequence: CDR1 SNHLY, CDR2 FYNNEI. Trimming took 6 bases from V and 7 from J, leaving 15 bases between them. The CDR3 sequence is 14 residues long. CDR3 sequence reads: CASRPGEGGEKLFF. The DNA for the CDR3 is TGTGCCAGCAGACCCGGGGAGGGGGGTGAAAAACTGTTTTTT.

This clone appeared once. The rearrangement joins TRBV12-3 or TRBV12-4 to TRBJ2-2; D possibly corresponds to TRBD2 (5 bases). The CDR3 has 13 amino acids. Deletions cut 8 bases from V and 1 base from J, with 8 bases between. CDR3 protein: CASGLLNTGELFF. In DNA, the CDR3 is TGTGCCAGCGGACTCCTGAACACCGGGGAGCTGTTTTTT.

The rearrangement uses TRBV30 and TRBJ1-3; D remains ambiguous. The CDR3 consists of 14 residues. CDR1 and CDR2 (germline): GTSNPN, SVGIG (reference sequence). V was cut by 5 bases and J by 3 bases, with 14 bases left in between. The CDR3 bases are TGTGCCTGGTCGAGGAGCCTGGATGGAAACACCATATATTTT. It translates to CAWSRSLDGNTIYF. Full variable domain (missing parts from reference TRBV30 and TRBJ1-3): SQTIHQWPATLVQPVGSPLSLECTVEGTSNPNLYWYRQAAGRGLQLLFYSVGIGQISSEVPQNLSASRPQDRQFILSSKKLLLSDSGFYLCAWSRSLDGNTIYFGEGSWLTVV.

The chain links TRBV11-2 to TRBJ1-1; D unresolved. CDR1 is SGHAT and CDR2 is FQNNGV in the germline V gene. This CDR3 is built from 14 residues. V lost 0 bases to trimming and J lost 0 bases, with 5 bases between them. Here the CDR3 reads CASSLERVNTEAFF. The CDR3 DNA follows: TGTGCCAGCAGCTTAGAACGGGTGAACACTGAAGCTTTCTTT.

V gene TRBV6-5 combines with J gene TRBJ1-2; D is uncertain. The V and J ends lost 0 bases and 8 bases respectively, with 7 bases between them. CDR1 and CDR2 from the germline V gene are MNHEY and SVGAGI. The CDR3 has 12 residues. The CDR3 sequence is CASSYSLGGYTF. CDR3 nucleotide sequence: TGTGCCAGCAGTTACTCACTCGGGGGCTACACCTTC.

Comment on this clone: This CDR3 is also generated by other DNA sequences in the sample. For the CDR3, the DNA is TGTGCCAGCAGTTTAACAGGGCTTAACACTGAAGCTTTCTTT. It codes for CASSLTGLNTEAFF. The V gene is TRBV28, the J gene TRBJ1-1, with TRBD1 as a possible D gene (6 bases). CDR3 length equals 14 residues. Per germline, CDR1 MDHEN and CDR2 SYDVKM. The V and J ends lost 2 bases and 2 bases respectively, with 9 bases between them.

This clone was found once. J is TRBJ2-3 and V is TRBV11-2; D gene unclear. CDR3 length: 10 amino acids. Looked up from germline, CDR1 is SGHAT and CDR2 is FQNNGV. With 9 bases removed from V and 5 bases from J, the gap between germline ends came to 6 bases. The CDR3 DNA follows: TGTGCCAGTTCAGAAGATACGCAGTATTTT. Translation gives CASSEDTQYF.

CDR3 region: CASSIVANSGANVLTF. The CDR3, as DNA: TGTGCCAGTAGTATAGTCGCGAACTCTGGGGCCAACGTCCTGACTTTC. The chain joins TRBV19 to TRBJ2-6; D is ambiguous. V lost 1 base to trimming and J lost 0 bases, with 7 bases between them. This CDR3 contains 16 residues. Germline CDR1 reads LNHDA; CDR2 reads SQIVND (reference sequence).

CDR3 nucleotides: TGTGCCAGCAGTGACTACGAAGCAGGGGCGGATGAGCAGTTCTTC. It encodes CASSDYEAGADEQFF. The chain uses TRBV25-1 and TRBJ2-1; D possibly corresponds to TRBD1 (6 bases). V was trimmed by 3 bases and J by 8 bases, leaving 17 bases between them. This CDR3 is 15 amino acids long. Germline values: CDR1 MGHDK, CDR2 SYGVNS.

Here the CDR3 DNA reads TGTGCCAGCAGCCCCCCTTCTGCTAACTATGGCTACACCTTC. It is translated as CASSPPSANYGYTF. The V call is TRBV13, the J call TRBJ1-2; D call uncertain. The CDR3 length is 14 residues. The V end was cut by 5 bases, the J end by 0 bases, with 10 bases between. In germline, CDR1 is PRHDT, CDR2 FYEKMQ (reference sequence).

V and J are TRBV9 and TRBJ2-3; D ambiguous. The CDR3 sequence is 12 residues long. The germline V gene has CDR1 SGDLS and CDR2 YYNGEE. Trimming removed 3 bases from V and 2 bases from J, with 4 bases in between. The chain's CDR3 is CASSAYTDTQYF. The CDR3 region has the DNA TGTGCCAGCAGCGCCTACACAGATACGCAGTATTTT.

This chain connects TRBV7-2 to TRBJ1-1; 9 nucleotides line up with TRBD1. Trimming removed 0 bases from V and 6 bases from J; junction bases left unmatched: 5. This CDR3 comprises 15 residues. The germline V gene has CDR1 SGHTA and CDR2 FQGNSA. Here the CDR3 reads CASSLARTGDPEAFF. Here the CDR3 DNA reads TGTGCCAGCAGCTTAGCTAGGACAGGGGATCCTGAAGCTTTCTTT.

This chain joins TRBV15 and TRBJ2-2, with 7 bases lining up with TRBD2. From germline, CDR1 is LNHNV and CDR2 YYDKDF (reference sequence). Trimming took 1 base from V and 3 from J; bases not matched to a gene: 8. CDR3 length: 17 residues. This CDR3 reads CATSRVVASGYTGELFF. The CDR3 region has the DNA TGTGCCACCAGCAGAGTGGTCGCTAGCGGATACACCGGGGAGCTGTTTTTT.

The V call is TRBV6-6, the J call TRBJ2-2, with 11 bases that match TRBD1. Germline trimming cut 7 bases from V and 4 bases from J; bases unmatched to any gene: 8. CDR3 size: 16 residues. Germline-derived CDR1 and CDR2 are MNHNY and SVGAGI (reference sequence). The CDR3: CASTPRDRGTTGELFF. The CDR3 nucleotides are TGTGCCAGCACCCCCCGGGACAGGGGGACCACCGGGGAGCTGTTTTTT.

The chain is built from TRBV19 and TRBJ2-3; 9 bases align to TRBD2. Germline lookup yields CDR1 LNHDA and CDR2 SQIVND (reference sequence). The CDR3 runs to 18 residues. V dropped 4 bases and J dropped 2; count of bases not matched to a gene: 13. The CDR3 nucleotides read TGTGCCAGTAGTAATCGTGGGTCTAGCGGGGATAACACAGATACGCAGTATTTT. This sequence encodes CASSNRGSSGDNTDTQYF.

This clone has ten or more counts. The chain employs TRBV19 and TRBJ1-5; D unclear. Trimming shortened V by 1 base and J by 5 bases, and 18 bases separated the two germline ends. The CDR3 sequence is 17 residues long. CDR1 LNHDA and CDR2 SQIVND come from the germline V gene (reference sequence). The CDR3 bases are TGTGCCAGTAGTATAGGTACGGACTCACAAGGATATCAGCCCCAGCATTTT. This translates into CASSIGTDSQGYQPQHF.

This clone has just one count. CDR3 coding DNA: TGTGCCTGGAGTGTAGACTCGCTCACAGATACGCAGTATTTT. It specifies CAWSVDSLTDTQYF. This chain connects TRBV30 to TRBJ2-3; no firm D call. The CDR3 sequence is 14 residues long. The ends were cut back, 0 bases at V and 2 bases at J, with 9 bases in the middle. In germline, CDR1 is GTSNPN, CDR2 SVGIG (reference sequence).

The chain carries TRBV12-5 and TRBJ2-3; 7 nucleotides align to TRBD2. Trimming took 6 bases from V and 5 from J; bases not matched to a gene: 11. The CDR3 is 15 residues long. From germline, CDR1 is LGHNT and CDR2 FRNRAP. This CDR3 reads CASGPLGGNKDTQYF. DNA for the CDR3: TGTGCTAGTGGCCCCCTCGGGGGGAACAAAGATACGCAGTATTTT.

The chain links TRBV5-6 to TRBJ1-2, with 8 bases that match TRBD1. Germline V gene lookup returns CDR1 SGHDT and CDR2 YYEEEE. The CDR3 length is 14 residues. V trimming: 4 bases; J trimming: 4 bases; junction bases outside the gene matches: 6. The CDR3 nucleotides are TGTGCCAGCAGCCTCTGGACAGGGAGCTATGGCTACACCTTC. Amino acid sequence: CASSLWTGSYGYTF.

The table lists this clone with a count of one. The chain has TRBV5-1 and TRBJ1-6; a possible D gene is TRBD1 (6 bases). V lost 0 bases and J lost 11, with 12 bases in between. There are 14 residues in the CDR3. Germline V CDR1 and CDR2: SGHRS, YFSETQ. The CDR3 nucleotides read TGCGCCAGCAGCTTGGCCCCACAGGGAGCACCCCTCCACTTT. As protein: CASSLAPQGAPLHF.

The chain carries TRBV5-4 and TRBJ1-1, with a possible D match to TRBD1 (6 bases). Germline values: CDR1 SGHNT, CDR2 YYREEE (reference sequence). The CDR3 runs 14 residues. Between the trimmed V and J ends, which lost 1 base and 0 bases, there was a span of 7 bases. CDR3 loop: CASSLRGMNTEAFF. CDR3 DNA: TGTGCCAGCAGCTTGAGGGGGATGAACACTGAAGCTTTCTTT.

This clone came up a few times. The V and J genes are TRBV7-2 and TRBJ2-2; weak D call: TRBD1 (5 bases). Germline CDR1 and CDR2: SGHTA and FQGNSA. The germline V and J ends were trimmed by 5 bases and 7 bases, with 23 bases remaining between them. The CDR3 consists of 17 residues. CDR3 coding DNA: TGTGCCAGCAGCGGGGATGTATATGGCAGGGCCGGCGGGGAGCTGTTTTTT. Its translation: CASSGDVYGRAGGELFF.